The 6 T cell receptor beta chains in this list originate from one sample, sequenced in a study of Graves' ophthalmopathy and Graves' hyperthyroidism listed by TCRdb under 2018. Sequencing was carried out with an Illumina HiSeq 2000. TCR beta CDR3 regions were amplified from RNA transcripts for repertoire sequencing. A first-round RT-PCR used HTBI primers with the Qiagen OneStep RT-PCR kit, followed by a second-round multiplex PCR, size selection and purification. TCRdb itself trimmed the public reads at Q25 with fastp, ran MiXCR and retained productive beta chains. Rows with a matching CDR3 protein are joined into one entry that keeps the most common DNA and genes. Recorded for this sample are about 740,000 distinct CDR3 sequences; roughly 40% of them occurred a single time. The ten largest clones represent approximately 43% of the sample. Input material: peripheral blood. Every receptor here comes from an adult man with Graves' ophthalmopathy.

The CDR3 reads CATNNRGQETQYF. The CDR3 DNA follows: TGTGCCACCAATAACAGGGGGCAGGAGACCCAGTACTTC. This sequence joins TRBV24-1 and TRBJ2-5; 9 bases match TRBD1. The CDR3 has 13 amino acids. The trim removed 8 bases at V and 5 bases at J, leaving 5 bases unmatched. CDR1 KGHDR and CDR2 SFDVKD come from the germline V gene.

The CDR3 loop is CASSRLAGVSSYEQYF. The CDR3 DNA sequence: TGTGCCAGCAGCCGTCTAGCGGGGGTAAGCTCCTACGAGCAGTACTTC. V gene TRBV7-9 combines with J gene TRBJ2-7, with 10 bases aligning to TRBD2. CDR1 SEHNR and CDR2 FQNEAQ come from the germline V gene (reference sequence). The CDR3 is 16 amino acids. J gave up 0 bases and V 5 bases, and 7 bases lay outside the gene matches.

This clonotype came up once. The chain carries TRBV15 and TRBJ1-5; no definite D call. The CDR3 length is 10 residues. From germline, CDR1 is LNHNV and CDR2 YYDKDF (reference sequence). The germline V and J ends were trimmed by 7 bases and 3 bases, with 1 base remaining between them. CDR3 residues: CATTNQPQHF. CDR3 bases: TGTGCCACCACCAATCAGCCCCAGCATTTT.

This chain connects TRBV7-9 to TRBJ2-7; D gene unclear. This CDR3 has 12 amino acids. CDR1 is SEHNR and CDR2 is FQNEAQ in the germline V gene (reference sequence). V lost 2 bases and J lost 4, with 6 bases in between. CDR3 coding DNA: TGTGCCAGCAGCTTATCAAAATACGAGCAGTACTTC. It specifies CASSLSKYEQYF.

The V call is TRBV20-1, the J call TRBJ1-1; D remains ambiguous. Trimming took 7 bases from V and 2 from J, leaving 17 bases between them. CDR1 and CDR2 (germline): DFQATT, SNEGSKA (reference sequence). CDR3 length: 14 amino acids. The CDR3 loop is CSVDPPIINTEAFF. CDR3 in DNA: TGCAGTGTCGACCCCCCGATAATCAACACTGAAGCTTTCTTT.

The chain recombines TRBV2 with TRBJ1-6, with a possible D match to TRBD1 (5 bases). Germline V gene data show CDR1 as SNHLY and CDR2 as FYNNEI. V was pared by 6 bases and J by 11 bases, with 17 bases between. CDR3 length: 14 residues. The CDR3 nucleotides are TGTGCCAGCAGCCAAAGGGGCCCCGGACCACCCCTCCACTTT. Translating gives CASSQRGPGPPLHF.